The 13 T cell receptor beta chains reported below all come from one sample, sequenced in a study of T cell repertoires in cytomegalovirus infection. TCRdb reprocessed the reads via MiXCR and lists one record per CDR3 protein. The sample lists 90,000 to 110,000 distinct CDR3 sequences; around 29% were seen once. No antigens are known for them. The sequences come from CD8+ T cells from cultured PBMCs, collected from culture after CMV antigen stimulation. The receptors here all came from a human donor in good health (CMV status not recorded). Some clones in this sample may be carry-over from other donors' samples.

This clonotype was detected a few times. This chain uses TRBV9 with TRBJ2-3; 11 positions agree with TRBD2. V was clipped by 0 bases and J by 5 bases; unmatched bases: 5. The CDR3 sequence is 16 residues long. CDR1 is SGDLS and CDR2 is YYNGEE in the germline V gene. The CDR3 DNA is TGTGCCAGCAGCGTAGTAGCGGGGGGGCCAGGAGATACGCAGTATTTT. This sequence encodes CASSVVAGGPGDTQYF. Drawing the rest from reference TRBV9 and TRBJ2-3, the complete variable domain is DSGVTQTPKHLITATGQRVTLRCSPRSGDLSVYWYQQSLDQGLQFLIQYYNGEERAKGNILERFSAQQFPDLHSELNLSSLELGDSALYFCASSVVAGGPGDTQYFGPGTRLTVL.

The CDR3 protein is CATGVGDSGDYYGYTF. The CDR3 nucleotides read TGTGCCACGGGGGTCGGGGACTCAGGCGACTACTATGGCTACACCTTC. The chain recombines TRBV10-3 with TRBJ1-2, with D perhaps TRBD1 (5 bases). Trimming shortened V by 10 bases and J by 3 bases, and 24 bases separated the two germline ends. The CDR3 runs to 16 residues. In germline, CDR1 is ENHRY, CDR2 SYGVKD.

The chain combines TRBV6-5 with TRBJ2-1, with D maybe TRBD2 (7 bases). The V end was cut by 8 bases, the J end by 4 bases, with 27 bases between. CDR3 size: 18 residues. Germline CDR1 MNHEY, CDR2 SVGAGI. CDR3 protein: CASSYRQGVGGLYNEQFF. The CDR3 nucleotides are TGTGCCAGCTCCTACCGGCAGGGTGTGGGGGGGCTTTACAATGAGCAGTTCTTC.

The rearrangement links TRBV12-3 or TRBV12-4 to TRBJ2-1, with 13 bases identical to TRBD2. The CDR3 is 15 residues long. The V gene end was trimmed by 7 bases and the J gene end by 4 bases; junction bases not matched to a gene: 4. The CDR3 region has the DNA TGTGCCAGCATCGGACTAGCGGGGGAGTACAATGAGCAGTTCTTC. This encodes CASIGLAGEYNEQFF.

This clonotype was detected a few times. The chain links TRBV12-3 or TRBV12-4 to TRBJ1-5; D is unresolved. The CDR3 runs 13 residues. Trimming removed 4 bases at V and 2 bases at J, with 6 bases between. In DNA, the CDR3 is TGTGCCAGCAGTTGGGGTGGCAATCAGCCCCAGCATTTT. Amino acids: CASSWGGNQPQHF.

This chain joins TRBV19 and TRBJ1-3; D is possibly TRBD1 (6 bases). This CDR3 is built from 15 residues. V was trimmed by 6 bases and J by 0 bases, leaving 12 bases between them. The germline gives CDR1 LNHDA, CDR2 SQIVND (reference sequence). The CDR3, as DNA: TGTGCCAGTAGCCCGGACAGCACCTCTGGAAACACCATATATTTT. It is translated as CASSPDSTSGNTIYF.

A few counts support this clonotype. V and J are TRBV19 and TRBJ2-1, with D possibly TRBD2 on 6 matching bases. The CDR3 consists of 15 residues. Trimming took 5 bases from V and 3 from J, leaving 14 bases between them. Germline V lookup: CDR1 LNHDA, CDR2 SQIVND (reference sequence). The DNA for the CDR3 is TGTGCCAGTAGTCCGGGGACTGGGGTCTACAATGAGCAGTTCTTC. Amino acids: CASSPGTGVYNEQFF.

The V and J genes are TRBV7-9 and TRBJ1-1; 7 bases align to TRBD1. V lost 5 bases and J lost 1; bases outside the gene matches: 7. Germline V gene data show CDR1 as SEHNR and CDR2 as FQNEAQ (reference sequence). The CDR3 runs 15 residues. The CDR3 nucleotides are TGTGCCAGCAGCAGTCAACAGGGGCAGAACACTGAAGCTTTCTTT. This sequence encodes CASSSQQGQNTEAFF.

This clonotype was counted at least ten times. The V call is TRBV5-4, the J call TRBJ2-2, with 9 bases matching TRBD1. V trimming: 3 bases; J trimming: 4 bases; junction bases outside the gene matches: 4. In germline, CDR1 is SGHNT, CDR2 YYREEE (reference sequence). The length of the CDR3 is 15 residues. DNA of the CDR3: TGTGCCAGCAGCTCGACAGGGGGTGTCACCGGGGAGCTGTTTTTT. Translating gives CASSSTGGVTGELFF.

This chain links TRBV20-1 with TRBJ2-7; D assignment may be TRBD1 or TRBD2 (6 bases each). V dropped 6 bases and J dropped 3 bases, with 21 bases sitting between them. This CDR3 contains 15 residues. The germline V gene encodes CDR1 DFQATT and CDR2 SNEGSKA (reference sequence). The CDR3 is CSAWGETGEFYEQYF. The CDR3 coding sequence is TGCAGTGCCTGGGGGGAGACAGGCGAATTCTACGAGCAGTACTTC.

The table lists this clonotype with a few counts. This sequence joins TRBV4-1 and TRBJ2-7; 9 bases line up with TRBD1. The CDR3 is 14 amino acids. V lost 9 bases to trimming and J lost 1 base; unmatched junction nucleotides: 7. Germline CDR1 reads MGHRA; CDR2 reads YSYEKL. In DNA, the CDR3 is TGCGCCAGTCGGGACAGGGAGGCATCCTACGAGCAGTACTTC. This sequence encodes CASRDREASYEQYF.

The chain has TRBV4-1 and TRBJ1-5; D is possibly TRBD1 (5 bases). The length of the CDR3 is 15 residues. CDR1 and CDR2 (germline): MGHRA, YSYEKL. The ends were cut back, 3 bases at V and 3 bases at J, with 12 bases in the middle. CDR3 sequence reads: CASSHQMTDNQPQHF. DNA for the CDR3: TGCGCCAGCAGCCATCAGATGACAGACAATCAGCCCCAGCATTTT.

This sequence joins TRBV19 and TRBJ1-2; D gene unclear. Deletions cut 3 bases from V and 7 bases from J, with 15 bases between. The CDR3 sequence is 14 residues long. Germline-derived CDR1 and CDR2 are LNHDA and SQIVND (reference sequence). This CDR3 is CASSIWSYEGGYTF. CDR3 sequence (DNA): TGTGCCAGTAGTATCTGGTCTTATGAGGGTGGCTACACCTTC.